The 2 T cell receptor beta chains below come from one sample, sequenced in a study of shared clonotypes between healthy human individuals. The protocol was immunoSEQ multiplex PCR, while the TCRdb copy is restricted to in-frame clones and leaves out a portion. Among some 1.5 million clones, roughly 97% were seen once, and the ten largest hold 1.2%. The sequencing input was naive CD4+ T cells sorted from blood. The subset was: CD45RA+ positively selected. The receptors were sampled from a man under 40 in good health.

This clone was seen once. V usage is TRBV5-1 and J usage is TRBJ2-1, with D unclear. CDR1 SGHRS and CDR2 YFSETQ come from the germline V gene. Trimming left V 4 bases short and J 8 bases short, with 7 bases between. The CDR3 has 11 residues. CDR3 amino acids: CASSRTDEQFF. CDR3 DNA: TGCGCCAGCAGCCGCACGGATGAGCAGTTCTTC. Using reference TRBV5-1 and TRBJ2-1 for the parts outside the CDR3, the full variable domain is KAGVTQTPRYLIKTRGQQVTLSCSPISGHRSVSWYQQTPGQGLQFLFEYFSETQRNKGNFPGRFSGRQFSNSRSEMNVSTLELGDSALYLCASSRTDEQFFGPGTRLTVL.

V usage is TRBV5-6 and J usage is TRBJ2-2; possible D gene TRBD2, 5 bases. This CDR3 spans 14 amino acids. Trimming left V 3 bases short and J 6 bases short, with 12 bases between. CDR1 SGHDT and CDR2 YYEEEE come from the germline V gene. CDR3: CASSWRGLAGELFF. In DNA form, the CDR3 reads TGTGCCAGCAGCTGGAGAGGACTTGCCGGGGAGCTGTTTTTT.